The TCR beta chain under discussion was sequenced for a study of response to subunit inactivated influenza vaccine (dated 2018 in TCRdb). For context, the study as a whole: The study used deep quantitative T cell receptor repertoire profiling to track responses to a trivalent subunit inactivated influenza vaccine. General conclusions and limits of the study: It was suggested by the authors that each seasonal influenza vaccination may recruit only a limited number of new T cells.

This clonotype has more than one count but fewer than ten. Its antigen remains undetermined. Base-call qualities are not available, and no considerably larger clone is one nucleotide away. The CDR3, cysteine through phenylalanine, is 17 amino acids long. Of the read, only the CDR3 DNA is kept; its 51 bases are in frame from base 1. CDR1 SGHTA and CDR2 FQGTGA were looked up in the germline V gene. Trimming at the junction amounts to 0 bases on V and 7 bases on J, and the germline ends lie 19 bases apart. The library relied on RT-PCR. TCRdb names Illumina HiSeq 2500 as the instrument used. TCRdb ran its own pipeline on the public reads, namely fastp trimming at Q25 and MiXCR clone calling, and kept in-frame beta chains. Merged by CDR3 protein, the rows form single entries marked with the most common genes and DNA. The sample yields around 650,000 distinct CDR3 sequences; 15% to 18% were counted once. 9.5% to 13% of the sample lies in the top ten.

The material sequenced was PBMCs from blood, taken 12 days after vaccination. The sequence derives from a man aged 50 or older who received an inactivated influenza vaccine. Donor details come from another sample of the same person, matched by shared clones. This receptor chain uses TRBV7-3 and TRBJ2-1; tentative D gene TRBD1, with 6 bases matching. The DNA sequence is TGTGCCAGCAGCTTAACTCGCCTGGGGGCTTCGTCGAATGAGCAGTTCTTC. The resulting protein is CASSLTRLGASSNEQFF.